This T cell receptor beta chain derives from a study of beta chain features in type 1 diabetes. Study outcomes and limitations: A potential PCR bias toward shorter templates would be equal in patient and control samples. More deletions and fewer insertions at VDJ junctions were found in patients with type 1 diabetes.

Reverse transcription of all isolated RNA meant that expressed TCRB transcripts were sequenced. Naive, central memory and regulatory T cell samples came to a mean of roughly 3.6 million reads. Sequencing used immunoSEQ multiplex PCR; TCRdb keeps in-frame clones, though not all of them. The sample yields hundreds of thousands of clones, approximately 15% seen once. V was pared by 2 bases and J by 2 bases, with 4 bases between. The CDR3 runs to 12 residues. Germline loops: CDR1 KGHSH, CDR2 LQKENI. As for this clone: What it recognizes is unknown.

Sequenced material: naive CD4+ T cells from blood. The chain recombines TRBV18 with TRBJ2-7; D unresolved. This TCR derives from a man aged 25 to 40 in good health. The CDR3 nucleotides read TGTGCCAGCTCACCAGGGACCTACGAGCAGTACTTC. Translated: CASSPGTYEQYF. The full variable domain, rest sourced from reference TRBV18 and TRBJ2-7, is NAGVMQNPRHLVRRRGQEARLRCSPMKGHSHVYWYRQLPEEGLKFMVYLQKENIIDESGMPKERFSAEFPKEGPSILRIQQVVRGDSAAYFCASSPGTYEQYFGPGTRLTVT.